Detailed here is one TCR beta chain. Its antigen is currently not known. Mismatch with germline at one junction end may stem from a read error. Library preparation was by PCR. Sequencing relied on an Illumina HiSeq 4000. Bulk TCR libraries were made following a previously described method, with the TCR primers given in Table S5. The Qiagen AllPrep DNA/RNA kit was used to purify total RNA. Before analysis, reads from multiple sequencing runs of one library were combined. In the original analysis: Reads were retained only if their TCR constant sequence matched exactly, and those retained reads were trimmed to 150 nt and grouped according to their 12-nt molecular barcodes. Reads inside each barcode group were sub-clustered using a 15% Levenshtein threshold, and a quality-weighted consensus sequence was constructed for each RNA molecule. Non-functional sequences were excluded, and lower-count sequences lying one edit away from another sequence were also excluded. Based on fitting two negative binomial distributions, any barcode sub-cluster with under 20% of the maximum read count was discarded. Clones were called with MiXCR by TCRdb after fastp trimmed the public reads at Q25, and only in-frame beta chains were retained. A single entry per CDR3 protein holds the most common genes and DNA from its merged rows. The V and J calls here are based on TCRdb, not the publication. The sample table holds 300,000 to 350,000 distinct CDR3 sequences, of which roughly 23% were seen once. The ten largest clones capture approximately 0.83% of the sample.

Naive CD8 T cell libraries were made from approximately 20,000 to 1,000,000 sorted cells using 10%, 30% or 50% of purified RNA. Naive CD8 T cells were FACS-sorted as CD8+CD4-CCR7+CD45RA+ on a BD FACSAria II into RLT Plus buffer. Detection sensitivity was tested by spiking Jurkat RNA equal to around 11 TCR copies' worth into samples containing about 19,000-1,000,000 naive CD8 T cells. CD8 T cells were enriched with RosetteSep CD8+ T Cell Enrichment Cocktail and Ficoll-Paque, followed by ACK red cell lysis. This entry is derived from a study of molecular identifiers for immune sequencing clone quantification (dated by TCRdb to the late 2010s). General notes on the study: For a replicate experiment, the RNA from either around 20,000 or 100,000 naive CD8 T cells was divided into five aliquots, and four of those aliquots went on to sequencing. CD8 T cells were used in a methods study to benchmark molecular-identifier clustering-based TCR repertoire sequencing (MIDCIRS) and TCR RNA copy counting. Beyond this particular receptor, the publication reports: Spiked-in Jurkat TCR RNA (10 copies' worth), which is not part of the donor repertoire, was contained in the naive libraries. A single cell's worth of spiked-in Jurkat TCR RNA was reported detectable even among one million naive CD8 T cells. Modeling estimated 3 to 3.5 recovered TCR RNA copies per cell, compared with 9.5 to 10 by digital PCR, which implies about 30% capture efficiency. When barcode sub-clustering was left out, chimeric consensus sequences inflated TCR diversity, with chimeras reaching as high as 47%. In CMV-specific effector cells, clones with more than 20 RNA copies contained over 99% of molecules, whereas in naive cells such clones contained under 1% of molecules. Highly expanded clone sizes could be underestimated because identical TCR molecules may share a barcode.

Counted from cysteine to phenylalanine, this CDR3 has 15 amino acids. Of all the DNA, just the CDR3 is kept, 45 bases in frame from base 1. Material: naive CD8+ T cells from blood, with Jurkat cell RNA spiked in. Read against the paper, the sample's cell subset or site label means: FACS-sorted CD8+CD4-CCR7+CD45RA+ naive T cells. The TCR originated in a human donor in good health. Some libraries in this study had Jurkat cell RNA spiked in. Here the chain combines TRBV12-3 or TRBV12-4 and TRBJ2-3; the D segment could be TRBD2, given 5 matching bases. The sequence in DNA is TGTGCCAGCAGTTCAGAGGGTCCCGTTGGGGATACGCGGTATTTT. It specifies CASSSEGPVGDTRYF.